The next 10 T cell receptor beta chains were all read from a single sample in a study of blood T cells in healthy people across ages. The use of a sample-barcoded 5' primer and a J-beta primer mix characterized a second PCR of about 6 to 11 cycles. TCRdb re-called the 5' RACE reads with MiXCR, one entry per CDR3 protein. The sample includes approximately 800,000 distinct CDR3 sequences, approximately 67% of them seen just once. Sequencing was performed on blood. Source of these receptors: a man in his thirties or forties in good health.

CDR3 protein: CASSLLGGTGGHYGYTF. The DNA of the CDR3 is TGTGCCAGCAGCCTCCTAGGGGGGACAGGGGGCCACTATGGCTACACCTTC. The chain combines TRBV7-2 with TRBJ1-2; 12 nucleotides agree with TRBD1. V lost 5 bases to trimming and J lost 3 bases; unmatched junction nucleotides: 10. Germline V gene lookup returns CDR1 SGHTA and CDR2 FQGNSA. This CDR3 is 17 amino acids long.

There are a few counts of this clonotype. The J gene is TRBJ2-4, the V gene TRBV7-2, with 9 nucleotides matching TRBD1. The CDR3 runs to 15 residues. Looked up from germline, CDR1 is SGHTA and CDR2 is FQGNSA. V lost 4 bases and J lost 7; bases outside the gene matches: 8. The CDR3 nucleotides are TGTGCCAGCAGCTCTCCGGGACAGGGAAGGAACATTCAGTACTTC. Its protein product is CASSSPGQGRNIQYF.

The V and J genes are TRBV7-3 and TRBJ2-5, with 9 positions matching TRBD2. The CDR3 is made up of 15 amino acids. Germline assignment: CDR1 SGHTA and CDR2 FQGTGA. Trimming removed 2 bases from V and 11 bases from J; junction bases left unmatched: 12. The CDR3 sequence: CASSLGVAGVNEQYF. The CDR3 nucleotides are TGTGCCAGCAGCTTAGGAGTAGCGGGAGTGAATGAGCAGTACTTC.

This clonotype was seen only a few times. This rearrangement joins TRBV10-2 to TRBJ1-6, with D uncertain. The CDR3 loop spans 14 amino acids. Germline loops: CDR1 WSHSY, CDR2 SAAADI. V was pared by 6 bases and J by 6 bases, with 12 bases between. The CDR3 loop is CASSSFGSNSPLHF. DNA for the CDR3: TGCGCCAGCAGCTCGTTCGGATCTAATTCACCCCTCCACTTT.

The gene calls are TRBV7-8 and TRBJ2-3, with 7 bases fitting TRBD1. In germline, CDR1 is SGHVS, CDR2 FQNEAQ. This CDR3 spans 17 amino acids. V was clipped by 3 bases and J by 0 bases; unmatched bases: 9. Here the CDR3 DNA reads TGTGCCAGCAGCTTCCTTCAGGGGGTATCTAGCACAGATACGCAGTATTTT. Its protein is CASSFLQGVSSTDTQYF.

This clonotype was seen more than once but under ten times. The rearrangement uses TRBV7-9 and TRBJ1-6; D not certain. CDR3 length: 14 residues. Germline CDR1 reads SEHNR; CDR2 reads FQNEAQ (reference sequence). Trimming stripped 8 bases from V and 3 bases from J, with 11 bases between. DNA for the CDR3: TGTGCCAGCCATTCACGGAACTATAATTCACCCCTCCACTTT. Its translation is CASHSRNYNSPLHF.

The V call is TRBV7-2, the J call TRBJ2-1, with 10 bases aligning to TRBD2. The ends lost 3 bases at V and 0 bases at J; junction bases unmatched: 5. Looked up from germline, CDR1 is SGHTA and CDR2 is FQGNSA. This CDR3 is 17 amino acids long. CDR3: CASSFGLAVSSYNEQFF. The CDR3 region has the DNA TGTGCCAGCAGCTTTGGACTAGCGGTGAGCTCCTACAATGAGCAGTTCTTC.

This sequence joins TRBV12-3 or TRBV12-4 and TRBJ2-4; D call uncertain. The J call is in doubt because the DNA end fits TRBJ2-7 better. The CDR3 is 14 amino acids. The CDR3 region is CASSLAAASYEQYF. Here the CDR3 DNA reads TGTGCCAGCAGTTTAGCGGCGGCCTCCTACGAGCAGTACTTC.

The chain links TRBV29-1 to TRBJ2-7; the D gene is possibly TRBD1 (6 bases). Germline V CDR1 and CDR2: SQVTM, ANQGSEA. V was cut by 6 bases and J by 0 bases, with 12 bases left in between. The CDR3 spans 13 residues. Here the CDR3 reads CSVQGTNSYEQYF. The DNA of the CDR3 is TGCAGCGTGCAGGGGACCAACTCCTACGAGCAGTACTTC.

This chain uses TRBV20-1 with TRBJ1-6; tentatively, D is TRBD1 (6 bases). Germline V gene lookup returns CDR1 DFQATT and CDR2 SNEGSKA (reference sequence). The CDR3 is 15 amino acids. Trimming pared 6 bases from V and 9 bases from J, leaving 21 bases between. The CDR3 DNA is TGCAGTGCGGTCGGGAAGGCCGGAGGGGGTTCACCCCTCCACTTT. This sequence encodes CSAVGKAGGGSPLHF.